This is a list of T cell receptor beta chains from one sample in a study of shared clonotypes between healthy human individuals. Using immunoSEQ multiplex PCR, the repertoire was profiled, and TCRdb retains in-frame clones only, with some absent. This repertoire shows about 2.4 million clones, approximately 93% found once; its top ten account for approximately 0.37%. The sequenced material came from naive CD4+ T cells from PBMCs. These receptors all stem from a young man in good health. Some clones in this sample may be carry-over from other donors' samples. Both conserved end residues are trimmed from each CDR3.

J gene,V gene,CDR3 protein
TRBJ2-2,TRBV27,ASSLLTSGELF
TRBJ1-2,TRBV4-2,ASSAEVGDIDYGYT
TRBJ2-5,TRBV6-5,ASWNPRETQY
TRBJ2-1,TRBV27,ASSSTSGNSFEQF
TRBJ1-1,TRBV28,ASTPPTGGDTEAF
TRBJ2-3,TRBV6-5,ASSLLDTQY
TRBJ2-3,TRBV4-3,ASSQDTAGLKDTQY
TRBJ2-7,TRBV28,ASFRWGLPDEQY
TRBJ1-2,TRBV11-2,ASRAGDAALHYGYT
TRBJ1-2,TRBV5-1,ASSSRMTGGDGYT
TRBJ2-1,TRBV5-1,ASSLGQSYNEQF
TRBJ1-2,TRBV6-6,ASSSSGYYGYT
TRBJ2-1,TRBV5-1,ASGRERSSYNEQF
TRBJ1-4,TRBV28,ASSRPQATNEKLF
TRBJ1-3,TRBV7-7,ASSLDSNSGNTIY
TRBJ2-7,TRBV2,ASGVLQGSGEQY
TRBJ2-7,TRBV27,ASRGPIYGTAYSYEQY
TRBJ1-2,TRBV28,ASSPGPSWIRGYT
TRBJ1-3,TRBV7-2,ASSQRSHGDSGNTIY
TRBJ2-1,TRBV6-1,ASTGRNEQF
TRBJ1-1,TRBV12-5,ASGVVTGDFNTEAF
TRBJ1-2,TRBV28,ASSFGDREGTYGYT
TRBJ1-1,TRBV12-5,ASGLAENTEAF
TRBJ2-3,TRBV14,ASSLQGTDTQY
TRBJ2-1,TRBV19,ASSFRGHYNEQF
TRBJ1-1,TRBV18,ASSPQGGNTEAF
TRBJ2-1,TRBV19,ATGLAGGYNEQF
TRBJ2-7,TRBV2,ATTSPTTGSYEQY
TRBJ2-4,TRBV5-8,ASSLPGRKLAKNIQY
TRBJ1-1,TRBV5-1,ASSFQQGSTEAF
TRBJ2-6,TRBV7-3,ASSLNRAGPLSGANVLT